This T cell receptor beta chain was sequenced for a study of T-cell reconstitution after alpha-beta-depleted transplantation in children. V was clipped by 3 bases and J by 1 base, with 10 bases between them. The CDR3 runs 14 residues. Per the germline V gene, CDR1 is DFQATT and CDR2 is SNEGSKA (reference sequence). Preparing the TCRbeta library involved the use of unique molecular identifiers. TCRdb passed the PCR reads through MiXCR, listing each CDR3 protein once. Among about a million distinct CDR3 sequences listed, 25% to 35% were seen once. This specimen was PBMCs, mostly from graft donor cells, taken 360 days after TCRalphabeta/CD19-depleted stem cell transplant. The clonotype was recovered from a boy younger than two who had a stem cell transplant for SCID, so the T cells may come from the graft donor. The chain recombines TRBV20-1 with TRBJ1-5, with a possible D match to TRBD1 (6 bases). The CDR3 sequence: CSASWTDSNQPQHF. The CDR3 coding sequence is TGCAGTGCTAGTTGGACAGACAGCAATCAGCCCCAGCATTTT.